The 14 T cell receptor beta chains reported below all come from one sample, sequenced in a study of blood T cell repertoires in COVID-19 (dated by TCRdb to 2018 to 2021). Library method: the immunoSEQ multiplex PCR assay. TCRdb obtained this table from immuneACCESS and retained in-frame rearrangements with V and J assigned. These tables miss some clones; where compared with another copy, unresolved V genes account for less than half of the shortfall, and the remainder is unexplained. This sample lists under 75,000 clones; about 83% were detected once. The ten largest clonotypes hold around 6.5% of the sample. The sample comprised peripheral blood. The origin of the receptors is a human donor in a cohort sampled during active COVID-19.

The chain combines TRBV30 with TRBJ1-1, with a weak D call TRBD1 (5 bases). The germline V gene has CDR1 GTSNPN and CDR2 SVGIG (reference sequence). Trimming took 3 bases from V and 1 from J, leaving 6 bases between them. The CDR3 is made up of 12 amino acids. For the CDR3, the DNA is TGTGCCTGGAGAACAGGGAACACTGAAGCTTTCTTT. Encoded protein: CAWRTGNTEAFF.

Written as DNA, the CDR3 is TGTGCCAGCAGCCATACGAGCGGGGGGGCCGCAGATACGCAGTATTTT. It encodes CASSHTSGGAADTQYF. This chain uses TRBV3-1 (or the pseudogene TRBV3-2) with TRBJ2-3, with 10 positions matching TRBD2. V shed 3 bases, J shed 4 bases, and the junction held 7 bases outside the gene matches. The CDR3 contains 16 residues. Germline V gene lookup returns CDR1 LGHDT and CDR2 YNNKEL (reference sequence).

This chain joins TRBV6-5 and TRBJ2-5, with 9 bases matching TRBD2. Germline trimming cut 0 bases from V and 6 bases from J; bases unmatched to any gene: 2. Looked up from germline, CDR1 is MNHEY and CDR2 is SVGAGI. The CDR3 contains 14 residues. This CDR3 is CASSYSSGRKTQYF. CDR3 DNA: TGTGCCAGCAGTTACTCGAGCGGGAGGAAGACCCAGTACTTC.

This clone was recorded only once. V and J are TRBV3-1 (or the pseudogene TRBV3-2) and TRBJ2-1; weak D call: TRBD1 (5 bases). CDR1 and CDR2 from the germline V gene are LGHDT and YNNKEL (reference sequence). This CDR3 is built from 14 residues. V was pared by 4 bases and J by 2 bases, with 9 bases between. The CDR3 spells CASSPTTAYNEQFF. The CDR3 nucleotides read TGTGCCAGCAGCCCTACGACAGCCTACAATGAGCAGTTCTTC.

This chain connects TRBV11-2 to TRBJ2-7; tentative D call: TRBD1 (6 bases). This CDR3 is 14 amino acids long. With 2 bases removed from V and 5 bases from J, the gap between germline ends came to 13 bases. Germline assignment: CDR1 SGHAT and CDR2 FQNNGV. The chain's CDR3 is CASSLSLQGHEQYF. As DNA, the CDR3 is TGTGCCAGCAGCTTATCGTTACAGGGACACGAGCAGTACTTC.

The J gene is TRBJ1-1, the V gene TRBV19, with TRBD1 as a possible D gene (6 bases). The germline V and J ends were trimmed by 6 bases and 3 bases, with 14 bases remaining between them. The CDR3 is made up of 14 amino acids. Germline-derived CDR1 and CDR2 are LNHDA and SQIVND (reference sequence). The CDR3 reads CASSLWTVDTEAFF. DNA for the CDR3: TGTGCCAGTAGCCTGTGGACAGTGGACACTGAAGCTTTCTTT.

J is TRBJ2-3 and V is TRBV7-3, with 9 bases matching TRBD2. CDR1 is SGHTA and CDR2 is FQGTGA in the germline V gene. Losses at the gene ends were 1 base for V and 6 bases for J; bases not matched to a gene: 8. The CDR3 has 16 residues. This CDR3 reads CASSLRGGRAGDTQYF. The CDR3 DNA follows: TGTGCCAGCAGCTTAAGAGGCGGGAGGGCCGGGGATACGCAGTATTTT.

The genes are TRBV3-1 (or the pseudogene TRBV3-2) and TRBJ1-1; 8 nucleotides agree with TRBD1. With 2 bases clipped from V and 0 bases from J, the junction kept 2 bases outside the gene matches. Germline V gene data show CDR1 as LGHDT and CDR2 as YNNKEL (reference sequence). CDR3 length: 15 residues. The CDR3: CASSQRQGLNTEAFF. The CDR3, as DNA: TGTGCCAGCAGCCAAAGACAGGGGTTGAACACTGAAGCTTTCTTT.

This chain connects TRBV6-6 to TRBJ2-7, with 10 bases identical to TRBD1. This CDR3 spans 15 amino acids. Germline assignment: CDR1 MNHNY and CDR2 SVGAGI (reference sequence). V gave up 7 bases and J gave up 0 bases; unmatched junction bases: 6. The CDR3 DNA follows: TGTGCCAGCACCTCCCGGGACAGGGGCTCCTACGAGCAGTACTTC. Its translation is CASTSRDRGSYEQYF.

Only one count was recorded for this clone. The chain carries TRBV6-5 and TRBJ1-3; 9 bases match TRBD1. Per germline, CDR1 MNHEY and CDR2 SVGAGI. The CDR3 sequence is 16 residues long. With V trimmed by 2 bases and J by 4 bases, 6 bases remained unmatched. Here the CDR3 DNA reads TGTGCCAGCAGTTACGGGACAGGGACGACGGGAAACACCATATATTTT. It encodes CASSYGTGTTGNTIYF.

This chain uses TRBV12-3 or TRBV12-4 with TRBJ2-7; a weak D match, TRBD1 (5 bases). This CDR3 comprises 13 residues. Trimming removed 2 bases at V and 3 bases at J, with 8 bases between. CDR3 DNA: TGTGCCAGCAGTTTAACAGGATACTACGAGCAGTACTTC. Its protein product is CASSLTGYYEQYF.

The chain couples TRBV5-1 to TRBJ1-2; 10 positions match TRBD1. CDR1 and CDR2 from the germline V gene are SGHRS and YFSETQ. The CDR3 contains 14 residues. Losses at the gene ends were 2 bases for V and 6 bases for J; bases not matched to a gene: 4. The CDR3 is CASSLSGTGDGYTF. CDR3 bases: TGCGCCAGCAGCTTATCCGGGACAGGGGATGGCTACACCTTC.

The V call is TRBV7-4, the J call TRBJ2-1, with D uncertain. Germline V CDR1 and CDR2: SGHVT, SQSDAQ. V lost 6 bases to trimming and J lost 0 bases, with 18 bases between them. This CDR3 comprises 17 residues. The CDR3 loop is CASSYPENMSSYNEQFF. The CDR3 DNA is TGTGCCAGCAGTTACCCCGAGAATATGAGCTCCTACAATGAGCAGTTCTTC.

V and J are TRBV6-1 and TRBJ2-1; no clear D. CDR3 size: 12 residues. Germline loops: CDR1 MNHNS, CDR2 SASEGT. Trimming left V 1 base short and J 7 bases short, with 5 bases between. CDR3 amino acids: CASSEVQNEQFF. As DNA, the CDR3 is TGTGCCAGCAGTGAAGTCCAAAATGAGCAGTTCTTC.